The rows below give T cell receptor beta chains drawn from one sample of a study of CD8+ T cells in alopecia areata. TCRdb's table, derived via immunoSEQ multiplex PCR, lists solely in-frame clones and lacks some. The data hold 110,000 to 150,000 clones, with around two thirds observed a single time. Material: CD8+ T cells sorted from blood. These receptors were obtained from a human donor in good health. Each CDR3 is given with its conserved first and last residue. Each record gives: V gene, J gene, clone size, D gene, CDR3 protein, CDR3 DNA. The D gene is left open where the match is weak. Only part of the rows carry a size: once, few, many, or a class if the clone is expanded.

V gene: TRBV29-1; J gene: TRBJ1-2; clone size: NA; D gene: NA; CDR3 protein: CSVEDGVSSNYGYTF; CDR3 DNA: TGCAGCGTTGAAGATGGGGTCAGCAGTAACTATGGCTACACCTTC
V gene: TRBV29-1; J gene: TRBJ2-2; clone size: NA; D gene: NA; CDR3 protein: CSVPLDSDANTGELFF; CDR3 DNA: TGCAGCGTCCCCCTCGACAGCGACGCGAACACCGGGGAGCTGTTTTTT
V gene: TRBV15; J gene: TRBJ2-7; clone size: NA; D gene: NA; CDR3 protein: CATSRDTGTALEQYF; CDR3 DNA: TGTGCCACCAGCAGAGATACCGGGACGGCCCTCGAGCAGTACTTC
V gene: TRBV27; J gene: TRBJ1-1; clone size: NA; D gene: TRBD1; CDR3 protein: CASSFHRGTYMNTEAFF; CDR3 DNA: TGTGCCAGCAGTTTCCACAGGGGTACATATATGAACACTGAAGCTTTCTTT
V gene: TRBV19; J gene: TRBJ2-1; clone size: few; D gene: TRBD2; CDR3 protein: CASSMSSGNEQFF; CDR3 DNA: TGTGCCAGTAGTATGTCTAGCGGAAATGAGCAGTTCTTC
V gene: TRBV10-2; J gene: TRBJ2-1; clone size: few; D gene: NA; CDR3 protein: CASSESLHNEQFF; CDR3 DNA: TGCGCCAGCAGTGAGTCACTACACAATGAGCAGTTCTTC
V gene: TRBV5-6; J gene: TRBJ2-7; clone size: few; D gene: NA; CDR3 protein: CASRDTLSYEQYF; CDR3 DNA: TGTGCCTCTCGCGACACCCTCTCCTACGAGCAGTACTTC
V gene: TRBV29-1; J gene: TRBJ2-1; clone size: NA; D gene: NA; CDR3 protein: CSVEDSTGLTYNEQFF; CDR3 DNA: TGCAGCGTTGAAGATTCCACGGGACTCACCTACAATGAGCAGTTCTTC
V gene: TRBV15; J gene: TRBJ2-1; clone size: few; D gene: NA; CDR3 protein: CATSRVLEDNEQFF; CDR3 DNA: TGTGCCACCAGCAGAGTGCTAGAAGACAATGAGCAGTTCTTC
V gene: TRBV11-2; J gene: TRBJ2-7; clone size: NA; D gene: NA; CDR3 protein: CASSLPNYEQYF; CDR3 DNA: TGTGCCAGCAGCTTACCTAACTACGAGCAGTACTTC
V gene: TRBV19; J gene: TRBJ2-5; clone size: once; D gene: TRBD2; CDR3 protein: CASSWRLAGEETQYF; CDR3 DNA: TGTGCCAGTAGTTGGAGACTAGCGGGAGAGGAGACCCAGTACTTC
V gene: TRBV29-1; J gene: TRBJ2-3; clone size: NA; D gene: NA; CDR3 protein: CSGTNDTSTDTQYF; CDR3 DNA: TGCAGTGGTACCAATGATACTAGCACAGATACGCAGTATTTT
V gene: TRBV27; J gene: TRBJ2-7; clone size: NA; D gene: NA; CDR3 protein: CASSSPGEEQYF; CDR3 DNA: TGTGCCAGCAGTTCCCCAGGGGAGGAGCAGTACTTC
V gene: TRBV5-1; J gene: TRBJ2-5; clone size: NA; D gene: NA; CDR3 protein: CASSPDPMTETQYF; CDR3 DNA: TGCGCCAGCAGCCCGGACCCCATGACGGAGACCCAGTACTTC
V gene: TRBV30; J gene: TRBJ1-1; clone size: NA; D gene: NA; CDR3 protein: CAWANPGNTEAFF; CDR3 DNA: TGTGCCTGGGCTAACCCAGGGAACACTGAAGCTTTCTTT
V gene: TRBV4-1; J gene: TRBJ2-7; clone size: few; D gene: NA; CDR3 protein: CASSPGKWGPGRYEQYF; CDR3 DNA: TGCGCCAGCAGCCCCGGGAAGTGGGGTCCGGGGCGGTACGAGCAGTACTTC
V gene: TRBV7-6; J gene: TRBJ2-5; clone size: NA; D gene: NA; CDR3 protein: CASSLTVYQETQYF; CDR3 DNA: TGTGCCAGCAGCTTGACAGTGTACCAAGAGACCCAGTACTTC
V gene: TRBV14; J gene: TRBJ1-2; clone size: NA; D gene: NA; CDR3 protein: CASSQDQNYGYTF; CDR3 DNA: TGTGCCAGCAGCCAAGATCAGAACTATGGCTACACCTTC
V gene: TRBV15; J gene: TRBJ2-2; clone size: NA; D gene: NA; CDR3 protein: CATSREGDVGELFF; CDR3 DNA: TGTGCCACCAGCAGAGAGGGGGATGTCGGGGAGCTGTTTTTT
V gene: TRBV7-9; J gene: TRBJ2-3; clone size: NA; D gene: NA; CDR3 protein: CASSSTSTDTQYF; CDR3 DNA: TGTGCCAGCAGCTCTACTAGCACAGATACGCAGTATTTT
V gene: TRBV4-1; J gene: TRBJ1-4; clone size: few; D gene: NA; CDR3 protein: CASSPFQSATNEKLFF; CDR3 DNA: TGCGCCAGCAGCCCCTTCCAGTCTGCAACTAATGAAAAACTGTTTTTT
V gene: TRBV7-9; J gene: TRBJ2-1; clone size: medium-sized; D gene: TRBD2; CDR3 protein: CASSLGGRPHNEQFF; CDR3 DNA: TGTGCCAGCAGCTTGGGCGGGAGGCCTCACAATGAGCAGTTCTTC
V gene: TRBV9; J gene: TRBJ2-7; clone size: NA; D gene: TRBD1; CDR3 protein: CASSGRDSYEQYF; CDR3 DNA: TGTGCCAGCAGCGGAAGGGACAGCTACGAGCAGTACTTC
V gene: TRBV27; J gene: TRBJ2-1; clone size: NA; D gene: NA; CDR3 protein: CASSLLRTDEQFF; CDR3 DNA: TGTGCCAGCAGTTTATTGAGGACCGATGAGCAGTTCTTC
V gene: TRBV4-1; J gene: TRBJ2-1; clone size: few; D gene: NA; CDR3 protein: CASSQGNSDEQFF; CDR3 DNA: TGCGCCAGCAGCCAAGGAAACAGCGATGAGCAGTTCTTC
V gene: TRBV7-9; J gene: TRBJ2-7; clone size: NA; D gene: NA; CDR3 protein: CASSLGGGEQYF; CDR3 DNA: TGTGCCAGCAGCTTAGGGGGCGGCGAGCAGTACTTC
V gene: TRBV19; J gene: TRBJ2-7; clone size: few; D gene: TRBD2; CDR3 protein: CASSGGLAGDYEQYF; CDR3 DNA: TGTGCCAGTAGTGGGGGACTAGCGGGAGACTACGAGCAGTACTTC
V gene: TRBV7-9; J gene: TRBJ1-1; clone size: NA; D gene: TRBD1; CDR3 protein: CASSFVAGGTEAFF; CDR3 DNA: TGTGCCAGCAGCTTTGTGGCAGGGGGGACTGAAGCTTTCTTT
V gene: TRBV7-7; J gene: TRBJ2-5; clone size: few; D gene: TRBD2; CDR3 protein: CASSSRTSGEMGETQYF; CDR3 DNA: TGTGCCAGCAGCTCTCGGACTAGCGGAGAAATGGGAGAGACCCAGTACTTC
V gene: TRBV4-1; J gene: TRBJ2-7; clone size: few; D gene: NA; CDR3 protein: CASSQEPSYEQYF; CDR3 DNA: TGCGCCAGCAGCCAAGAACCTTCCTACGAGCAGTACTTC
V gene: TRBV25-1; J gene: TRBJ2-5; clone size: NA; D gene: NA; CDR3 protein: CASSLRGSYQETQYF; CDR3 DNA: TGTGCCAGCAGCTTACGGGGGTCGTACCAAGAGACCCAGTACTTC
V gene: TRBV4-1; J gene: TRBJ2-2; clone size: once; D gene: TRBD2; CDR3 protein: CASSQDPGLGGTGELFF; CDR3 DNA: TGCGCCAGCAGCCAAGATCCCGGACTAGGAGGGACCGGGGAGCTGTTTTTT
V gene: TRBV25-1; J gene: TRBJ2-3; clone size: NA; D gene: NA; CDR3 protein: CASSDWTDRDTQYF; CDR3 DNA: TGTGCCAGCAGTGATTGGACAGATCGAGATACGCAGTATTTT
V gene: TRBV30; J gene: TRBJ2-7; clone size: NA; D gene: NA; CDR3 protein: CAWIRAEDYEQYF; CDR3 DNA: TGTGCCTGGATCAGGGCCGAGGACTACGAGCAGTACTTC
V gene: TRBV29-1; J gene: TRBJ2-2; clone size: NA; D gene: TRBD1; CDR3 protein: CSVEGRDRENTGELFF; CDR3 DNA: TGCAGCGTTGAAGGCAGGGACAGGGAGAACACCGGGGAGCTGTTTTTT
V gene: TRBV13; J gene: TRBJ2-5; clone size: few; D gene: TRBD1; CDR3 protein: CASSLAPRGETQYF; CDR3 DNA: TGTGCCAGCAGCTTAGCTCCCAGGGGGGAGACCCAGTACTTC
V gene: TRBV2; J gene: TRBJ2-3; clone size: NA; D gene: TRBD2; CDR3 protein: CASGETSGEGTDTQYF; CDR3 DNA: TGTGCCAGCGGAGAGACTAGCGGAGAAGGGACAGATACGCAGTATTTT
V gene: TRBV29-1; J gene: TRBJ2-5; clone size: NA; D gene: NA; CDR3 protein: CSVEDPGTSNQETQYF; CDR3 DNA: TGCAGCGTTGAAGATCCAGGAACTAGCAACCAAGAGACCCAGTACTTC
V gene: TRBV11-2; J gene: TRBJ2-2; clone size: NA; D gene: NA; CDR3 protein: CASSLITVGAESGELFF; CDR3 DNA: TGTGCCAGCAGCTTGATTACGGTGGGGGCCGAGAGCGGGGAGCTGTTTTTT
V gene: TRBV29-1; J gene: TRBJ1-1; clone size: NA; D gene: NA; CDR3 protein: CSVFNREITEAFF; CDR3 DNA: TGCAGCGTGTTTAACAGGGAGATCACTGAAGCTTTCTTT
V gene: TRBV7-9; J gene: TRBJ1-2; clone size: NA; D gene: NA; CDR3 protein: CASSPTGTDYGYTF; CDR3 DNA: TGTGCCAGCAGCCCCACCGGGACGGACTATGGCTACACCTTC
V gene: TRBV5-6; J gene: TRBJ2-1; clone size: few; D gene: NA; CDR3 protein: CASSLVSNEQFF; CDR3 DNA: TGTGCCAGCAGCTTGGTTTCCAATGAGCAGTTCTTC
V gene: TRBV9; J gene: TRBJ2-1; clone size: NA; D gene: NA; CDR3 protein: CASSVRAYEQFF; CDR3 DNA: TGTGCCAGCAGCGTAAGAGCTTATGAGCAGTTCTTC
V gene: TRBV19; J gene: TRBJ1-5; clone size: few; D gene: NA; CDR3 protein: CASSIESQPNQPQHF; CDR3 DNA: TGTGCCAGTAGTATAGAATCACAGCCCAATCAGCCCCAGCATTTT
V gene: TRBV11-2; J gene: TRBJ2-7; clone size: NA; D gene: NA; CDR3 protein: CASSPPQAWAYEQYF; CDR3 DNA: TGTGCCAGCAGCCCGCCGCAGGCGTGGGCCTACGAGCAGTACTTC
V gene: TRBV7-9; J gene: TRBJ2-7; clone size: many; D gene: NA; CDR3 protein: CASSLGGLAYEQYF; CDR3 DNA: TGTGCCAGCAGCTTAGGAGGCCTAGCCTACGAGCAGTACTTC
V gene: TRBV7-3; J gene: TRBJ2-2; clone size: NA; D gene: NA; CDR3 protein: CARTPYELFF; CDR3 DNA: TGTGCCAGGACGCCTTATGAGCTGTTTTTT
V gene: TRBV25-1; J gene: TRBJ2-2; clone size: NA; D gene: NA; CDR3 protein: CASSESTGELFF; CDR3 DNA: TGTGCCAGCAGTGAATCCACCGGGGAGCTGTTTTTT
V gene: TRBV13; J gene: TRBJ2-7; clone size: NA; D gene: NA; CDR3 protein: CASSTRQEVYEQYF; CDR3 DNA: TGTGCCAGCAGCACCCGACAGGAGGTCTACGAGCAGTACTTC
V gene: TRBV7-9; J gene: TRBJ2-1; clone size: NA; D gene: TRBD2; CDR3 protein: CASSPRTSGRYNEQFF; CDR3 DNA: TGTGCCAGCAGCCCCAGGACTAGCGGAAGATACAATGAGCAGTTCTTC
V gene: TRBV7-8; J gene: TRBJ2-7; clone size: NA; D gene: NA; CDR3 protein: CASSSGLEEQYF; CDR3 DNA: TGTGCCAGCAGCTCCGGATTGGAAGAGCAGTACTTC
V gene: TRBV27; J gene: TRBJ2-7; clone size: NA; D gene: NA; CDR3 protein: CASSARLSSYEQYF; CDR3 DNA: TGTGCCAGCTCCGCCCGGCTTAGCTCCTACGAGCAGTACTTC
V gene: TRBV29-1; J gene: TRBJ1-5; clone size: NA; D gene: NA; CDR3 protein: CSVETRDSNQPQHF; CDR3 DNA: TGCAGCGTTGAAACGAGGGATAGCAATCAGCCCCAGCATTTT